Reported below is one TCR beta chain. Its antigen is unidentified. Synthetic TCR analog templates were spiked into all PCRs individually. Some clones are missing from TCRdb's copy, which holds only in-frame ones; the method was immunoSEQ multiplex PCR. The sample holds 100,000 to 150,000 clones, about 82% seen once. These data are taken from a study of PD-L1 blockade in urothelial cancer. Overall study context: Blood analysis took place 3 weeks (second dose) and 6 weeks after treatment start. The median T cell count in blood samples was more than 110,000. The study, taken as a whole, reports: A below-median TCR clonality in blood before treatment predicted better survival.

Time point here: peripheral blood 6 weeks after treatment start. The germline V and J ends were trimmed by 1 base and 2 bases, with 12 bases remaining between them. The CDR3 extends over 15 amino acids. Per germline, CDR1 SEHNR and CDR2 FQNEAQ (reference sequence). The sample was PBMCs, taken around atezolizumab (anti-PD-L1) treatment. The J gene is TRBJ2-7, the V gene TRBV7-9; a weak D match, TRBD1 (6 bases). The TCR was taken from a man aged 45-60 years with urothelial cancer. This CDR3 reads CASSLGGGVTYEQYF. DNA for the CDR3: TGTGCCAGCAGCTTAGGAGGGGGAGTCACCTACGAGCAGTACTTC.